This is a list of T cell receptor beta chains from one sample in a study of shared T cell receptors in the human thymus. The method was immunoSEQ multiplex PCR; TCRdb's version includes in-frame clones alone and lacks a portion of them. The sample carries more than 550,000 clones, around 85% recorded once. This sample was shared with a second study, whose subject was human thymus T cells.

The sample comprised thymocytes. The receptor set was obtained from a girl in the first two years of life with a congenital heart defect. The CDR3 runs from the conserved cysteine through the conserved F or W. The D gene is left open where the match is weak. Not all rows give a size; the values are once, few, many and, for expanded clones, a class.

cdr3_length	clone_size	v_call	d_call	j_call	cdr3_aa	cdr3_nt
15	.	TRBV2	.	TRBJ2-1	CASIRQASSYNEQFF	TGTGCCAGCATAAGACAGGCCAGCTCCTACAATGAGCAGTTCTTC
18	.	TRBV18	.	TRBJ1-2	CASSPPTPPGDWGYGYTF	TGTGCCAGCTCACCACCAACACCACCGGGAGATTGGGGCTATGGCTACACCTTC
19	.	TRBV12-5	.	TRBJ1-5	CASGLGPGPQRTSNQPQHF	TGTGCTAGTGGTTTGGGACCGGGTCCTCAGCGGACTAGCAATCAGCCCCAGCATTTT
19	.	TRBV11-1	TRBD1	TRBJ1-2	CASSSSNRTGGDEFGGYTF	TGTGCCAGCAGCTCCTCAAATCGGACAGGGGGGGACGAGTTCGGTGGCTACACCTTC
16	.	TRBV28	TRBD2	TRBJ2-3	CASSPPRVAGWDTQYF	TGTGCCAGCAGTCCGCCCCGGGTAGCGGGGTGGGATACGCAGTATTTT
16	once	TRBV9	.	TRBJ2-6	CASSPLVYPGANVLTF	TGTGCCAGCAGCCCACTCGTATACCCTGGGGCCAACGTCCTGACTTTC
11	.	TRBV10-3	.	TRBJ2-1	CAISVANEQFF	TGTGCCATCAGTGTAGCCAATGAGCAGTTCTTC
15	.	TRBV29-1	.	TRBJ1-5	CSPAGGRPRKQPQHF	TGCAGCCCTGCGGGGGGACGTCCTCGGAAACAGCCCCAGCATTTT
19	.	TRBV7-9	TRBD1	TRBJ1-5	CASSPTPTRGQGENQPQHF	TGTGCCAGCAGCCCGACCCCGACCCGGGGACAGGGGGAAAATCAGCCCCAGCATTTT
16	.	TRBV6-5	.	TRBJ1-4	CASSYWALDRGEKLFF	TGTGCCAGCAGTTACTGGGCGTTGGATAGGGGTGAAAAACTGTTTTTT
16	.	TRBV4-1	.	TRBJ1-3	CASSQVSRGPGNTIYF	TGCGCCAGCAGCCAAGTCTCAAGAGGTCCTGGAAACACCATATATTTT
15	.	TRBV2	.	TRBJ2-2	CASRRDRTNTGELFF	TGTGCCAGCCGGCGGGACAGAACAAACACCGGGGAGCTGTTTTTT
15	.	TRBV4-1	TRBD1	TRBJ2-7	CASSPHADRRSEQYF	TGCGCCAGCAGCCCACATGCGGACAGGAGGTCCGAGCAGTACTTC
13	.	TRBV10-3	.	TRBJ2-1	CATKGGGYNEQFF	TGTGCCACCAAGGGAGGGGGCTACAATGAGCAGTTCTTC
15	.	TRBV7-2	.	TRBJ2-1	CASSQIPRTYNEQFF	TGTGCCAGCAGTCAAATTCCCCGTACTTACAATGAGCAGTTCTTC
16	.	TRBV7-2	TRBD2	TRBJ2-3	CASSPLAGAHTDTQYF	TGTGCCAGCAGCCCACTAGCGGGGGCCCACACAGATACGCAGTATTTT
15	.	TRBV5-6	.	TRBJ2-1	CASSLGVGADNEQFF	TGTGCCAGCAGCTTAGGGGTAGGGGCGGACAATGAGCAGTTCTTC
18	.	TRBV10-3	TRBD1	TRBJ2-6	CAIRAPGTGHPGANVLTF	TGTGCCATCAGAGCCCCCGGGACAGGCCATCCTGGGGCCAACGTCCTGACTTTC
15	.	TRBV25-1	.	TRBJ2-2	CASILSQGSTGELFF	TGTGCCAGCATATTATCGCAGGGGTCCACCGGGGAGCTGTTTTTT
16	once	TRBV4-1	TRBD2	TRBJ2-7	CASSQDSGGFSYEQYF	TGCGCCAGCAGCCAAGATAGCGGGGGTTTCTCCTACGAGCAGTACTTC
14	.	TRBV6-6	.	TRBJ2-1	CASSYSGGNNEQFF	TGTGCCAGCAGTTACTCGGGGGGAAACAATGAGCAGTTCTTC
12	.	TRBV7-2	.	TRBJ2-7	CASSLGAKGQYF	TGTGCCAGCAGCTTAGGGGCAAAAGGGCAGTACTTC
16	.	TRBV4-1	TRBD1	TRBJ1-3	CASSQAEGASGNTIYF	TGCGCCAGCAGCCAAGCGGAGGGGGCTTCTGGAAACACCATATATTTT
17	.	TRBV19	.	TRBJ1-5	CASSIGAAGYGNQPQHF	TGTGCCAGTAGTATAGGGGCTGCGGGATATGGCAATCAGCCCCAGCATTTT